The present TCR beta chain was sequenced within a study of blood T cell repertoires in COVID-19. Germline loops: CDR1 SGHDN, CDR2 FVKESK. V was shortened by 0 bases and J by 7 bases, with 15 bases between the two germline ends. This CDR3 has 15 residues. Generated by immunoSEQ multiplex PCR, the TCRdb table keeps only in-frame clones and is missing some. The sample consists of under 400,000 clones, about 88% of them appearing once. The sample taken for sequencing was PBMCs or T cells enriched from blood (not recorded which). The rearrangement uses TRBV14 and TRBJ1-1, with a possible D match to TRBD1 (5 bases). The sequence came from a woman aged 30 to 39 who had been exposed to COVID-19. Written as DNA, the CDR3 is TGTGCCAGCAGCCAAGATCTGCGTATCGGACATGAAGCTTTCTTT. It yields the protein CASSQDLRIGHEAFF. Full variable domain (rest looked up from reference TRBV14 and TRBJ1-1): EAGVTQFPSHSVIEKGQTVTLRCDPISGHDNLYWYRRVMGKEIKFLLHFVKESKQDESGMPNNRFLAERTGGTYSTLKVQPAELEDSGVYFCASSQDLRIGHEAFFGQGTRLTVV.